These 10 T cell receptor beta chains originate from one sample sequenced in a study of OX40 agonist ivuxolimab in advanced cancers. Sequencing used immunoSEQ multiplex PCR; TCRdb keeps in-frame clones, though not all of them. The repertoire has about 58,000 clones, around 84% of them found once; the top ten carry 0.85% to 1%. This specimen was CD4+ or CD8+ T cells sorted from blood, taken in a trial of the OX40 agonist ivuxolimab. The receptors shown here come from an adult with an advanced solid tumor such as melanoma, head and neck, liver or kidney cancer.

This clone has only a few counts. The chain employs TRBV10-3 and TRBJ1-1; TRBD1 matches at 7 bases. The CDR3 contains 16 residues. CDR1 is ENHRY, CDR2 SYGVKD, per germline. Unmatched junction bases numbered 7, after V lost 0 bases and J lost 3 bases. The CDR3 DNA reads as TGTGCCATCAGTGAGTCAAGCTCCGGGACAGACACTGAAGCTTTCTTT. Translation gives CAISESSSGTDTEAFF.

The genes are TRBV18 and TRBJ2-7; 7 positions match TRBD1. With V trimmed by 6 bases and J by 0 bases, 8 bases remained unmatched. Per germline, CDR1 KGHSH and CDR2 LQKENI. The CDR3 runs 15 residues. The CDR3 reads CASSRDSKSSYEQYF. The CDR3 coding sequence is TGTGCCAGCTCTCGGGACAGCAAGAGCTCCTACGAGCAGTACTTC. The whole variable domain, filled in from reference TRBV18 and TRBJ2-7, reads NAGVMQNPRHLVRRRGQEARLRCSPMKGHSHVYWYRQLPEEGLKFMVYLQKENIIDESGMPKERFSAEFPKEGPSILRIQQVVRGDSAAYFCASSRDSKSSYEQYFGPGTRLTVT.

V usage is TRBV30 and J usage is TRBJ2-7; TRBD2 matches 10 bases. This CDR3 is 14 amino acids long. Per germline, CDR1 GTSNPN and CDR2 SVGIG (reference sequence). The V gene end was trimmed by 0 bases and the J gene end by 6 bases; junction bases not matched to a gene: 5. The DNA for the CDR3 is TGTGCCTGGAGTGTATCCCTAGCGGGGGTCGAGCAGTACTTC. Encoded protein: CAWSVSLAGVEQYF. Drawing the rest from reference TRBV30 and TRBJ2-7, the complete variable domain is SQTIHQWPATLVQPVGSPLSLECTVEGTSNPNLYWYRQAAGRGLQLLFYSVGIGQISSEVPQNLSASRPQDRQFILSSKKLLLSDSGFYLCAWSVSLAGVEQYFGPGTRLTVT.

V and J are TRBV6-1 and TRBJ1-2; D is uncertain. V shed 7 bases and J shed 4 bases, with 16 bases lying between them. Germline V gene data show CDR1 as MNHNS and CDR2 as SASEGT. The CDR3 consists of 14 residues. CDR3 coding DNA: TGTGCCAGCATCCCGGAGAAACCCCCCTATGGCTACACCTTC. It specifies CASIPEKPPYGYTF.

The genes are TRBV7-3 and TRBJ1-1; D gene unclear. The V gene lost 5 bases and the J gene lost 5 bases, with 12 bases spanning the gap. Looked up from germline, CDR1 is SGHTA and CDR2 is FQGTGA. The CDR3 is 13 residues long. The CDR3 loop is CASSPYKGTEAFF. CDR3 DNA sequence: TGTGCCAGCAGCCCGTACAAGGGAACTGAAGCTTTCTTT.

The rearrangement joins TRBV27 to TRBJ2-5; D not resolved. Looked up from germline, CDR1 is MNHEY and CDR2 is SMNVEV (reference sequence). V lost 9 bases and J 9 bases, leaving 8 bases between the germline ends. There are 9 residues in the CDR3. The CDR3 here is CARPLPQYF. CDR3 DNA: TGTGCCAGGCCCCTCCCCCAGTACTTC.

This clone was observed a handful of times. This chain joins TRBV18 and TRBJ1-2, with 7 bases matching TRBD1. J lost 8 bases, V lost 2 bases, and 11 bases had no gene match. This CDR3 is built from 15 residues. Germline V lookup: CDR1 KGHSH, CDR2 LQKENI. CDR3 DNA: TGTGCCAGCTCACCATCTGGGACAGCAGGGAACGGCTACACCTTC. It encodes CASSPSGTAGNGYTF.

In this sample, this clone turned up once. The V gene is TRBV6-1, the J gene TRBJ1-1, with no clear D. The CDR3 covers 16 residues. With 0 bases removed from V and 4 bases from J, the gap between germline ends came to 15 bases. Germline V lookup: CDR1 MNHNS, CDR2 SASEGT. DNA of the CDR3: TGTGCCAGCAGTGAAGCCGCTCCAGACTTGGGCACTGAAGCTTTCTTT. This encodes CASSEAAPDLGTEAFF.

V is TRBV5-6 and J is TRBJ1-1, with D tentatively TRBD1 (6 bases). The CDR3 loop spans 17 amino acids. Germline assignment: CDR1 SGHDT and CDR2 YYEEEE. V gave up 0 bases and J gave up 6 bases, with 21 bases separating them. CDR3 in DNA: TGTGCCAGCAGCTTGGTAACAGGGCATGGGTTCAATGCTGAAGCTTTCTTT. It encodes CASSLVTGHGFNAEAFF.

The genes are TRBV6-5 and TRBJ1-1; 8 nucleotides line up with TRBD1. The V gene end was trimmed by 4 bases and the J gene end by 2 bases; junction bases not matched to a gene: 9. Germline CDR1 and CDR2: MNHEY and SVGAGI. The CDR3 is 16 residues long. The CDR3 region is CASSFGTGRVNTEAFF. CDR3 bases: TGTGCCAGCAGTTTCGGGACAGGACGGGTCAACACTGAAGCTTTCTTT.